A selection of T cell receptor beta chains follows, all from one sample in a study of CD8 T cells in ankylosing spondylitis. TCRdb passed the 5' RACE reads through MiXCR, listing each CDR3 protein once. The sample lists approximately 140,000 distinct CDR3 sequences; 15% to 20% were seen once. The sample taken for sequencing was blood, either unsorted or a sorted T cell fraction (not recorded which). These receptors were collected from a male donor with ankylosing spondylitis. The CDR3 runs from the conserved cysteine through the conserved F or W. The D gene is left open where the match is weak. Clone size is stated in some rows and not others, as once, few, many or a class when expanded.

J,V,size,D,CDR3,DNA
TRBJ2-5,TRBV27,.,.,CASSLGGRSETQYF,TGTGCCAGCAGTCTAGGGGGTAGATCAGAGACCCAGTACTTC
TRBJ2-7,TRBV10-3,.,.,CAISERGERAYEQYF,TGTGCCATCAGTGAGCGGGGAGAAAGGGCCTACGAGCAGTACTTC
TRBJ2-1,TRBV20-1,.,TRBD2,CSAQVAGTSGNNEQFF,TGCAGTGCCCAGGTCGCGGGGACTAGCGGTAACAATGAGCAGTTCTTC
TRBJ2-7,TRBV6-5,.,TRBD2,CASSSRTSGRYEQYF,TGTGCCAGCAGTTCTCGGACTAGCGGGAGGTACGAGCAGTACTTC
TRBJ2-7,TRBV20-1,.,TRBD1,CSANDREGYEQYF,TGCAGTGCTAACGACAGGGAAGGATACGAGCAGTACTTC
TRBJ2-1,TRBV4-3,.,TRBD2,CASSRTGLGAYNEQFF,TGCGCCAGCAGCCGGACGGGACTAGGAGCATACAATGAGCAGTTCTTC
TRBJ2-7,TRBV5-1,few,.,CASGFSSYYEQYF,TGCGCCAGCGGTTTCAGTAGCTACTACGAGCAGTACTTC
TRBJ2-7,TRBV6-4,.,TRBD1,CASSDPPRGQGVLEQYF,TGTGCCAGCAGTGACCCCCCTCGCGGACAGGGTGTCCTCGAGCAGTACTTC
TRBJ2-7,TRBV28,few,.,CASSLSWQRYF,TGTGCCAGCAGTTTATCTTGGCAAAGGTACTTC
TRBJ1-3,TRBV19,few,.,CASSIPSGDNSGNTIYF,TGTGCCAGTAGTATACCCTCAGGGGACAACTCTGGAAACACCATATATTTT
TRBJ2-2,TRBV3-1,.,TRBD2,CASSQPRLADFTGELFF,TGTGCCAGCAGCCAGCCCCGACTAGCGGATTTCACCGGGGAGCTGTTTTTT
TRBJ1-2,TRBV20-1,many,.,CSASVAVTGWDVYGYTF,TGCAGTGCTAGCGTCGCCGTCACGGGGTGGGATGTCTATGGCTACACCTTC
TRBJ1-4,TRBV2,few,TRBD1,CASTRGNEKLFF,TGTGCCAGCACCAGGGGGAATGAAAAACTGTTTTTT
TRBJ2-1,TRBV29-1,many,.,CSVETGGNFYNEQFF,TGCAGCGTTGAAACTGGCGGGAACTTCTACAATGAGCAGTTCTTC
TRBJ1-1,TRBV12-3/TRBV12-4,.,.,CASKQGGAEAFF,TGTGCCAGCAAACAAGGGGGGGCTGAAGCTTTCTTT
TRBJ1-1,TRBV28,.,.,CASTPEGGYTEAFF,TGTGCCAGCACCCCTGAGGGAGGGTACACTGAAGCTTTCTTT
TRBJ2-1,TRBV29-1,few,.,CSVGLSGRDYNEQFF,TGCAGCGTTGGGCTATCGGGGCGGGACTACAATGAGCAGTTCTTC
TRBJ2-4,TRBV27,few,TRBD2,CASSLTSGNIQYF,TGTGCCAGCAGTCTCACTAGCGGAAACATTCAGTACTTC
TRBJ1-1,TRBV4-1,.,.,CASSRSDSGEAFF,TGCGCCAGCAGCCGAAGCGATAGTGGTGAAGCTTTCTTT
TRBJ2-7,TRBV2,once,.,CASSDRDSYEQYF,TGTGCCAGCAGTGACAGGGATTCCTACGAGCAGTACTTC
TRBJ2-3,TRBV20-1,.,.,CSARAALAPADTQYF,TGCAGTGCTAGAGCGGCCCTAGCGCCCGCAGATACGCAGTATTTT
TRBJ1-5,TRBV27,few,.,CASSFRGPGQPQHF,TGTGCCAGCAGTTTCAGGGGCCCGGGTCAGCCCCAGCATTTT
TRBJ2-7,TRBV5-4,many,.,CASSGDEGYEQYF,TGTGCCAGCAGCGGGGACGAGGGCTACGAGCAGTACTTC
TRBJ2-1,TRBV7-8,.,TRBD2,CASSLLRRTSGSGEQFF,TGTGCCAGCAGCTTACTTAGAAGGACTAGCGGGAGCGGCGAGCAGTTCTTC
TRBJ2-7,TRBV6-1,few,TRBD1,CASSEAGGGGNEQYF,TGTGCCAGCAGTGAAGCAGGGGGCGGAGGTAACGAGCAGTACTTC
TRBJ1-2,TRBV7-9,.,.,CASSSTTKLDMNYGYTF,TGTGCCAGCAGCTCCACGACAAAATTAGACATGAACTATGGCTACACCTTC
TRBJ2-2,TRBV4-1,few,.,CASSQEPLGAGELFF,TGCGCCAGCAGCCAAGAACCATTGGGGGCCGGGGAGCTGTTTTTT